This entry features one T cell receptor (beta chain) sequence. CDR3 length: 13 amino acids. Trimming pared 4 bases from V and 0 bases from J, leaving 6 bases between. The germline gives CDR1 SGHDN, CDR2 FVKESK. Samples were assayed with immunoSEQ v3.0 at survey level. Repertoires were generated with immunoSEQ multiplex PCR, while TCRdb's copy carries only in-frame clones and drops some. This table holds approximately 25,000 clones, 84% found once. This sample was included in a study of long-term antiretroviral therapy in people with HIV. The receptor's source is a man aged 50 to 60 with HIV. The rearrangement links TRBV14 to TRBJ2-5; D call uncertain. The material was unsorted PBMCs, obtained 3 years after starting antiretroviral therapy. The CDR3, as DNA: TGTGCCAGCAGCCGGACGGACCAAGAGACCCAGTACTTC. Its protein is CASSRTDQETQYF.